This T cell receptor (beta chain) was sequenced during a study of T cell changes during pregnancy in multiple sclerosis. The germline gives CDR1 SEHNR, CDR2 FQNEAQ (reference sequence). This CDR3 is built from 16 residues. The V gene end was trimmed by 1 base and the J gene end by 4 bases; junction bases not matched to a gene: 8. Profiled with immunoSEQ multiplex PCR; TCRdb holds only in-frame clones, not every one. The sample shows over 60,000 clones, around 96% of them seen only once. The chain couples TRBV7-9 to TRBJ2-3, with 7 nucleotides matching TRBD2. The sequence was obtained from a female donor with multiple sclerosis, enrolled in a pregnancy study. The source material was CD8+ T cells from peripheral blood mononuclear cells, sampled after pregnancy. CDR3 loop: CASSLVLAENPDTQYF. The CDR3 DNA reads as TGTGCCAGCAGCTTAGTTCTAGCGGAGAACCCAGATACGCAGTATTTT.